The 26 T cell receptor beta chains reported below all come from one sample, sequenced in a study of tumor-infiltrating lymphocytes in primary liver carcinoma. A constant-region primer served to make TCR beta cDNA from roughly 500 ng total RNA. For TCR beta, libraries were produced by three nested multiplex PCR rounds using slightly modified ARM-PCR. The study ran its first two PCR rounds for approximately 11 cycles each, using TRBV1-TRBV30 forward primers and a C-beta reverse primer. Via MiXCR, TCRdb re-called the multiplex PCR reads, giving one row per CDR3 protein. The sample shows hundreds of thousands of distinct CDR3 sequences, more than 55% of them seen only once. Blood RNA originated from unsorted whole blood, with germline DNA additionally extracted. What was sequenced was peripheral blood. All receptors derive from a woman aged 25 to 45 with primary liver carcinoma and hepatitis B virus infection.

The rearrangement joins TRBV28 to TRBJ2-1, with 12 bases aligning to TRBD2. The CDR3 is 18 amino acids. Germline trimming cut 4 bases from V and 8 bases from J; bases unmatched to any gene: 15. The germline CDR1 and CDR2 sequences are MDHEN and SYDVKM. The CDR3 DNA reads as TGTGCCAGCAGTTCTGGACACGCGATACTAGCGGGAGGATATGAGCAGTTCTTC. This sequence encodes CASSSGHAILAGGYEQFF.

V usage is TRBV6-2 or TRBV6-3 and J usage is TRBJ2-1; 9 nucleotides agree with TRBD1. Germline CDR1 MNHEY, CDR2 SVGEGT. The CDR3 has 19 residues. After removal of 0 bases from V and 1 base from J, the junction contained 10 bases not matched to a gene. The CDR3 region has the DNA TGTGCCAGCAGTTACTCGATTTCGACAGGGGGTTTGTCCTACAATGAGCAGTTCTTC. Translation gives CASSYSISTGGLSYNEQFF.

Note on this clonotype: Just one base apart from a much larger clone, this may be a read error. The rearrangement uses TRBV6-1 and TRBJ1-1, with 7 bases aligning to TRBD1. The V gene's germline CDR1 is MNHNS and CDR2 SASEGT. The CDR3 has 15 amino acids. The DNA of the CDR3 is TGTACCAGCAGTGTTCAAGGGGGCTTGAACACTGAAGCTTTCTTT. Its translation is CTSSVQGGLNTEAFF.

This clonotype was recorded once. The germline gene is not matched at one end of the junction; a read error may be the cause. The V call is TRBV10-3, the J call TRBJ2-1; TRBD2 agrees at 7 bases. The CDR3 is 14 residues long. Germline CDR1 and CDR2: ENHRY and SYGVKD. In DNA form, the CDR3 reads TGTGCCATCAGTGGGGTCAGCGGGAACAATGAGCGGTTCTTC. This sequence encodes CAISGVSGNNERFF.

This clonotype was seen repeatedly, ten times or more. The J gene is TRBJ2-7, the V gene TRBV11-2; D is possibly TRBD1 (5 bases). The CDR3 totals 14 residues. Germline V CDR1 and CDR2: SGHAT, FQNNGV. Deletions cut 5 bases from V and 2 bases from J, with 13 bases between. The CDR3 region is CASSPDTQPYEQYF. As DNA, the CDR3 is TGTGCCAGCAGCCCGGACACTCAGCCCTACGAGCAGTACTTC.

This clonotype was observed a single time. The junction differs from germline at one of its ends, possibly a read error. The V gene is TRBV6-5, the J gene TRBJ1-1; D possibly corresponds to TRBD1 (5 bases). Germline-derived CDR1 and CDR2 are MNHEY and SVGAGI. The CDR3 has 16 amino acids. The CDR3 reads CASRPPGPSVNTQAFF. In DNA form, the CDR3 reads TGTGCCAGCAGGCCACCGGGACCGAGCGTGAACACTCAAGCTTTCTTT.

A single count supports this clonotype. Germline and junction disagree at one end, which may indicate a read error. The CDR3 loop is CVSSPVDRSYEQYF. CDR3 DNA sequence: TGTGTCAGCAGCCCCGTCGACAGATCCTACGAGCAGTACTTC. The chain carries TRBV11-2 and TRBJ2-7; tentatively, D is TRBD1 (5 bases). The germline V gene has CDR1 SGHAT and CDR2 FQNNGV. The CDR3 is made up of 14 amino acids. Based on the CDR3 plus reference TRBV11-2 and TRBJ2-7, the full variable domain is EAGVAQSPRYKIIEKRQSVAFWCNPISGHATLYWYQQILGQGPKLLIQFQNNGVVDDSQLPKDRFSAERLKGVDSTLKIQPAKLEDSAVYLCVSSPVDRSYEQYFGPGTRLTVT.

As concerns this clonotype: This is likely a read error, given that the CDR3 carries no conserved phenylalanine or tryptophan at its end. The J gene is TRBJ2-7, the V gene TRBV4-1, with D hard to call. Trimming cost V 2 bases and J 4 bases, with 9 bases left between them. Germline-derived CDR1 and CDR2 are MGHRA and YSYEKL. The CDR3 consists of 13 residues. The CDR3 sequence is CASSQITDYEQYS. CDR3 in DNA: TGCGCCAGCAGCCAAATAACGGATTACGAGCAGTACTCC.

The chain employs TRBV6-2 or TRBV6-3 and TRBJ2-7; D is undetermined. The CDR3 covers 12 residues. CDR1 and CDR2 from the germline V gene are MNHEY and SVGEGT. V was trimmed by 6 bases and J by 9 bases, leaving 15 bases between them. This CDR3 is CASSWAENGQYF. CDR3 sequence (DNA): TGTGCCAGCAGCTGGGCAGAAAACGGGCAGTACTTC.

Concerning this clonotype: A read error may produce the germline difference seen at one junction end. The chain is built from TRBV12-3 or TRBV12-4 and TRBJ2-1; 8 bases fit TRBD2. The CDR3 spans 16 residues. The CDR3 spells CASNARLASASNEQFF. Here the CDR3 DNA reads TGTGCCAGCAATGCCAGACTAGCGAGCGCGTCTAATGAGCAGTTCTTT.

The gene calls are TRBV6-5 and TRBJ2-5; weak D call: TRBD2 (5 bases). The CDR3 sequence is 12 residues long. Germline V gene sequence: CDR1 MNHEY, CDR2 SVGAGI. V gave up 6 bases and J gave up 6 bases, with 11 bases separating them. DNA of the CDR3: TGTGCCAGCAGCCCACTAGGACAGACCCAGTACTTC. This gives the protein CASSPLGQTQYF.

Remarks on this clonotype: The junction departs from germline at one end; a sequencing error may be responsible. V gene TRBV7-9 combines with J gene TRBJ2-1, with a weak D call TRBD1 (6 bases). Germline CDR1 SEHNR, CDR2 FQNEAQ (reference sequence). This CDR3 spans 14 amino acids. The CDR3 reads CASRSDRSGNEQFF. The CDR3 nucleotides read TGTGCCAGCAGATCCGACAGGTCCGGCAATGAGCAGTTTTTC.

The chain carries TRBV12-3 or TRBV12-4 and TRBJ2-1; 10 nucleotides line up with TRBD2. V lost 5 bases and J lost 3; bases outside the gene matches: 4. The CDR3 is 15 amino acids. CDR3 protein: CASSRAGGDYNEQFF. The CDR3, as DNA: TGTGCCAGCAGTCGAGCGGGAGGGGACTACAATGAGCAGTTCTTC.

This chain links TRBV7-2 with TRBJ1-1; no firm D call. The CDR3 runs 13 residues. V lost 5 bases to trimming and J lost 1 base, with 8 bases between them. CDR1 SGHTA and CDR2 FQGNSA come from the germline V gene. CDR3 nucleotides: TGTGCCAGCAGCCAAGATTCGAACACTGAAGCTTTCTTT. Translation: CASSQDSNTEAFF.

This clonotype was picked up a small number of times. The junction shows a germline mismatch at one end, possibly a read error. The rearrangement links TRBV7-9 to TRBJ2-2; D call uncertain. The CDR3 is 11 amino acids. CDR1 and CDR2 (germline): SEHNR, FQNEAQ (reference sequence). CDR3 amino acids: CASRSTGELFF. The CDR3, as DNA: TGTGCTAGCAGGTCAACCGGGGAGCTGTTTTTT. The full variable domain, completed using reference TRBV7-9 and TRBJ2-2, is DTGVSQNPRHKITKRGQNVTFRCDPISEHNRLYWYRQTLGQGPEFLTYFQNEAQLEKSRLLSDRFSAERPKGSFSTLEIQRTEQGDSAMYLCASRSTGELFFGEGSRLTVL.

This clonotype was found a few times. A read error may produce the germline difference seen at one junction end. V gene TRBV10-2 combines with J gene TRBJ2-3; 11 nucleotides match TRBD2. Germline V gene sequence: CDR1 WSHSY, CDR2 SAAADI. The CDR3 has 14 amino acids. This chain's CDR3 is CASRILAGADTLYF. The DNA for the CDR3 is TGCGCCAGCCGAATACTAGCGGGAGCAGATACGCTGTATTTT.

On this clonotype itself: This may come from a read error, since a much larger clone is one base off. J is TRBJ1-2 and V is TRBV4-1, with 9 positions matching TRBD1. The CDR3 totals 14 residues. Per germline, CDR1 MGHRA and CDR2 YSYEKL. CDR3 DNA: TGCACCAGCAGCCCGGGACAGGGAATTTCTGGCTACACCTTC. It specifies CTSSPGQGISGYTF.

Details on this clonotype: One end of the junction fails to match germline, which may point to a read error. The chain carries TRBV15 and TRBJ2-3, with D perhaps TRBD1 or TRBD2 (6 bases each). This CDR3 is built from 16 residues. Germline lookup yields CDR1 LNHNV and CDR2 YYDKDF (reference sequence). CDR3 coding DNA: TGTGCCACCAACAGAGATTGGGGGGCAGGAGACGATACGCAGTATTTT. The encoded protein is CATNRDWGAGDDTQYF.

The V call is TRBV28, the J call TRBJ2-7; possibly TRBD1 or TRBD2 for D (5 bases each). V lost 5 bases, J lost 4 bases, and 27 bases lay in between. The length of the CDR3 is 18 residues. Per germline, CDR1 MDHEN and CDR2 SYDVKM. CDR3 bases: TGTGCCAGCAGTCCTATCGGATTCGTGGGGGACGGGTTATACGAGCAGTACTTC. This translates into CASSPIGFVGDGLYEQYF.

The chain is built from TRBV6-5 and TRBJ2-1; maybe TRBD2 (6 bases). This CDR3 has 14 amino acids. Germline CDR1 is MNHEY and CDR2 is SVGAGI. The CDR3 protein is CTRGSSHSYNEQFF. CDR3 in DNA: TGTACCCGGGGGTCTTCCCACTCCTACAATGAGCAGTTCTTC.

This clonotype was found once. A much larger clone sits a single nucleotide away, making a read error possible. As the CDR3 is not closed by the conserved phenylalanine or tryptophan, this likely results from a read error. The chain recombines TRBV7-8 with TRBJ2-1; 10 bases are shared with TRBD2. Germline trimming cut 4 bases from V and 2 bases from J; bases unmatched to any gene: 5. The CDR3 has 16 residues. From germline, CDR1 is SGHVS and CDR2 FQNEAQ. The CDR3 bases are TGTGCCAGCAGCTACCTCGGACTAGCGGCCTACAATGAGCAGTTCTCC. Translated: CASSYLGLAAYNEQFS.

V gene TRBV6-5 combines with J gene TRBJ2-3; D is possibly TRBD1 (6 bases). Germline CDR1 MNHEY, CDR2 SVGAGI. Trimming stripped 0 bases from V and 9 bases from J, with 13 bases between. The CDR3 sequence is 14 residues long. The CDR3 bases are TGTGCCAGCAGTTACTCACCACAGGGATCCACGCAGTATTTT. Translation gives CASSYSPQGSTQYF.

This clonotype appeared once. A read error may be the cause here, since a much bigger clone is one base away. This chain connects TRBV29-1 to TRBJ2-1; D is uncertain. Germline V lookup: CDR1 SQVTM, CDR2 ANQGSEA. V lost 0 bases, J lost 7 bases, and 13 bases lay in between. This CDR3 spans 14 amino acids. The CDR3 DNA reads TGCAGCGTTGAAGATCTCCGCCCTGCGAATGAGCAGTTCTTC. It encodes CSVEDLRPANEQFF.

About this clonotype itself: One end of the junction fails to match germline, which may point to a read error. V is TRBV29-1 and J is TRBJ2-3; perhaps D is TRBD1 or TRBD2 (5 bases each). Germline V gene lookup returns CDR1 SQVTM and CDR2 ANQGSEA. The CDR3 runs 16 residues. This CDR3 is CSVAGRDLSGTDTRYF. The CDR3 DNA sequence: TGCAGCGTTGCCGGTCGGGACCTTTCGGGCACAGATACGCGGTATTTT.

As regards this clonotype: Sequence at one end of the junction differs from germline and may be a read error. The chain carries TRBV11-2 and TRBJ2-1; 11 bases are shared with TRBD2. The CDR3 totals 17 residues. CDR1 SGHAT and CDR2 FQNNGV come from the germline V gene. The CDR3 region has the DNA TGTGCTAGCAGCTTAGGCCGAGGACTAGCGGGCTACAATGAGCAGTTCTTC. Translation: CASSLGRGLAGYNEQFF.

This clonotype was seen at least ten times. The V call is TRBV29-1, the J call TRBJ2-1; D unclear. This CDR3 is 13 amino acids long. V was cut by 7 bases and J by 2 bases, with 12 bases left in between. Germline loops: CDR1 SQVTM, CDR2 ANQGSEA. CDR3 coding DNA: TGCAGCGGACTGGGAATTACCTACAATGAGCAGTTCTTC. It codes for CSGLGITYNEQFF.